Listed here are 10 T cell receptor beta chains from one sample, sequenced in a study of OX40 agonist ivuxolimab in advanced cancers. Libraries were prepared by immunoSEQ multiplex PCR; TCRdb keeps only in-frame clonotypes and omits some of them. The data hold roughly 34,000 clones, with over 65% observed a single time. Sequences were derived from CD4+ or CD8+ T cells sorted from blood, sampled in a trial of the OX40 agonist ivuxolimab. Receptors were obtained from an adult with an advanced solid tumor such as melanoma, head and neck, liver or kidney cancer.

The V call is TRBV4-3, the J call TRBJ1-4; D gene uncertain. Trimming removed 0 bases from V and 4 bases from J, with 18 bases in between. This CDR3 has 18 amino acids. Germline values: CDR1 LGHNA, CDR2 YSLEER. The CDR3 protein is CASSQEGPLSGFNEKLFF. CDR3 DNA sequence: TGCGCCAGCAGCCAAGAAGGCCCCCTCTCGGGGTTTAATGAAAAACTGTTTTTT.

This clone turned up a few times. The chain joins TRBV2 to TRBJ2-5, with 8 nucleotides matching TRBD2. This CDR3 contains 14 residues. V trimming: 7 bases; J trimming: 0 bases; junction bases outside the gene matches: 4. Germline V gives CDR1 SNHLY, CDR2 FYNNEI. The CDR3 DNA follows: TGTGCCAGCAAACCACTAGCGGACCAAGAGACCCAGTACTTC. It translates to CASKPLADQETQYF.

The chain joins TRBV5-1 to TRBJ2-7; 8 bases line up with TRBD2. The length of the CDR3 is 15 residues. Per the germline V gene, CDR1 is SGHRS and CDR2 is YFSETQ. The junction had 8 bases not matched to a gene; V was cut back by 3 bases and J by 3 bases. CDR3 loop: CASSYGSGSGYEQYF. The DNA of the CDR3 is TGCGCCAGCAGCTACGGGAGCGGGAGTGGCTACGAGCAGTACTTC.

The V gene is TRBV7-8, the J gene TRBJ2-7, with TRBD1 identical over 9 bases. The V gene's germline CDR1 is SGHVS and CDR2 FQNEAQ. There are 14 residues in the CDR3. V gave up 3 bases and J gave up 2 bases; unmatched junction bases: 2. The CDR3 protein is CASSFGTGPYEQYF. The CDR3 DNA follows: TGTGCCAGCAGCTTCGGGACAGGGCCCTACGAGCAGTACTTC.

This clone is medium-sized in the sample. The V and J genes are TRBV5-4 and TRBJ2-7; TRBD2 is a possible D gene (5 bases). V was shortened by 0 bases and J by 3 bases, with 7 bases between the two germline ends. This CDR3 comprises 13 residues. Looked up from germline, CDR1 is SGHNT and CDR2 is YYREEE (reference sequence). The CDR3 DNA follows: TGTGCCAGCAGCTTGGACGGAGGCTACGAGCAGTACTTC. It specifies CASSLDGGYEQYF.

A remark on this clone: An end of the junction does not agree with germline; a read error may underlie this. V usage is TRBV6-1 and J usage is TRBJ2-7, with 9 nucleotides matching TRBD1. Germline V gene sequence: CDR1 MNHNS, CDR2 SASEGT. The CDR3 consists of 15 residues. The chain's CDR3 is CASSEGTGTYYEQYF. The CDR3 DNA reads as TGTGCCAGCAGCGAAGGGACAGGGACTTACTACGAGCAGTACTTC.

In its sample, this clone was seen once. The gene calls are TRBV28 and TRBJ1-2; D is uncertain. The germline CDR1 and CDR2 sequences are MDHEN and SYDVKM. This CDR3 region has 15 residues. V lost 5 bases and J 4 bases, leaving 17 bases between the germline ends. CDR3 DNA: TGTGCCAGCAGTATTTACCGACATAGCAGCTATGGCTACACCTTC. Its translation is CASSIYRHSSYGYTF.

The V gene is TRBV30, the J gene TRBJ1-2, with D unclear. CDR1 and CDR2 (germline): GTSNPN, SVGIG (reference sequence). CDR3 length equals 11 residues. The germline V and J ends were trimmed by 3 bases and 6 bases, with 8 bases remaining between them. The CDR3 loop reads CAWSGGNGYTF. CDR3 sequence (DNA): TGTGCCTGGAGCGGAGGGAATGGCTACACCTTC.

The rearrangement uses TRBV6-6 and TRBJ2-7; D gene ambiguous. The CDR3 is made up of 13 amino acids. CDR1 and CDR2 from the germline V gene are MNHNY and SVGAGI (reference sequence). Deletions cut 0 bases from V and 3 bases from J, with 6 bases between. CDR3: CASSYSIVYEQYF. As DNA, the CDR3 is TGTGCCAGCAGTTACTCGATCGTCTACGAGCAGTACTTC.

The chain combines TRBV28 with TRBJ1-4; no firm D call. This CDR3 is built from 16 residues. Deletions cut 6 bases from V and 5 bases from J, with 19 bases between. The germline CDR1 and CDR2 sequences are MDHEN and SYDVKM. Here the CDR3 reads CASSLFGRAENEKLFF. The DNA of the CDR3 is TGTGCCAGCAGCCTTTTCGGCCGGGCGGAAAATGAAAAACTGTTTTTT.